This T cell receptor (beta chain) derives from a study of shared clonotypes between healthy human individuals. Each PCR replicate from the sorted subsets contained 150 to 250 ng DNA, which is tens of thousands of T cell genomes. The assay was immunoSEQ multiplex PCR, and TCRdb's table has in-frame clones only and misses some. This table has about 640,000 clones, more than 70% appearing once. Germline assignment: CDR1 SGHTS and CDR2 YDEGEE. Trimming took 4 bases from V and 2 from J; bases not matched to a gene: 5. This CDR3 spans 14 amino acids. Points on this clone: This sample includes further DNA sequences coding for the same CDR3.

The receptor was isolated from a woman younger than 45 in good health. The chain combines TRBV5-8 with TRBJ2-7, with 8 bases matching TRBD1. Sequencing was done on a sample of memory CD4+ T cells sorted from blood. Subset defined: CD45RA-negative fraction. The CDR3 sequence is CASSRGTGPYEQYF. In nucleotides, the CDR3 is TGTGCCAGCAGCCGCGGGACAGGACCCTACGAGCAGTACTTC.